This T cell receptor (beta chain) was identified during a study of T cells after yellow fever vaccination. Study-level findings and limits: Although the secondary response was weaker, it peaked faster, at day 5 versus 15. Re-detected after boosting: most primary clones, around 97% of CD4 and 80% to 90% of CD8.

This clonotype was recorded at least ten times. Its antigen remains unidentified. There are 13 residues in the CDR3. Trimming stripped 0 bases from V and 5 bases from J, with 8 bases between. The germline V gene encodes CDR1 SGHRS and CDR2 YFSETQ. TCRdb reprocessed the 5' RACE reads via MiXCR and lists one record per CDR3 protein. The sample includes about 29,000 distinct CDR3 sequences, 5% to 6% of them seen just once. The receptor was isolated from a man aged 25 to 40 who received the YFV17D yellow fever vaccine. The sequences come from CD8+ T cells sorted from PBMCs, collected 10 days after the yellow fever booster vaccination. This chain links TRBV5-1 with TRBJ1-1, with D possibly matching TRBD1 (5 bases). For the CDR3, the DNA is TGCGCCAGCAGCTTGGGCGGGGGAACTGAAGCTTTCTTT. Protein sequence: CASSLGGGTEAFF.